The source of this TCR beta chain is a study of cytomegalovirus exposure and HLA in healthy donors. Study observations and caveats: In a later analysis, HLA-C alleles had the fewest associated TCRs, DRB1 alleles the most.

Germline V gives CDR1 SGHVS, CDR2 FQNEAQ. Between the trimmed V and J ends, which lost 6 bases and 7 bases, there was a span of 16 bases. The CDR3 consists of 14 residues. Details on this clone: Its antigen remains unidentified.

Researchers ran the PCR with 60 Vbeta and 13 Jbeta primers. Only in-frame clones appear in the TCRdb table, and some are missing; sequencing was by immunoSEQ multiplex PCR. Here the sample spans 110,000 to 150,000 clones, about 76% being singletons. The sample was PBMCs. This sequence was found in a female donor in good health and CMV-seronegative. The chain recombines TRBV7-8 with TRBJ2-1; D perhaps matches TRBD1 (6 bases). This CDR3 reads CASRLSAQGNEQFF. As DNA, the CDR3 is TGTGCCAGCAGATTATCCGCTCAGGGGAATGAGCAGTTCTTC.